The sequence of this T cell receptor (beta chain) was determined in a study of response to subunit inactivated influenza vaccine. Notes on the study in general: Authors suggested few new T cells are recruited by each seasonal influenza vaccination.

For this clonotype: What it binds is not known.

From the RT-PCR reads, TCRdb called clonotypes with MiXCR, one entry per CDR3 protein. This table has about 180,000 distinct CDR3 sequences, about 9% appearing once. This TCR was sampled from a man between 45 and 60 years old who received an inactivated influenza vaccine. The sequencing here drew on non-naive T cells sorted from PBMCs, taken on the day of vaccination.

The CDR3 sequence: CATSDLWGQNTGELFF. The CDR3 region has the DNA TGTGCCACCAGTGATTTGTGGGGTCAAAACACCGGGGAGCTGTTTTTT. The rearrangement links TRBV24-1 to TRBJ2-2; D remains ambiguous. The CDR3 consists of 16 residues. V lost 0 bases and J lost 2, with 9 bases in between. Germline V lookup: CDR1 KGHDR, CDR2 SFDVKD.